This record concerns one T cell receptor beta chain sequence. The data derive from a study of blood T cell repertoires in COVID-19. Overall study context: Samples came from the United States, Italy and Spain, spanning acute and convalescent COVID-19. PBMCs, B-cell-depleted T cells, or T cells provided the cDNA or gDNA that made up the material.

Only in-frame clones appear in the TCRdb table, and some are missing; sequencing was by immunoSEQ multiplex PCR. The sample has approximately 150,000 clones, approximately 88% seen once; the top ten hold roughly 1.5%. Germline V gene lookup returns CDR1 LNHDA and CDR2 SQIVND (reference sequence). The V and J ends lost 2 bases and 5 bases, in that order; junction bases with no gene match: 4. This CDR3 region has 15 residues. The chain is built from TRBV19 and TRBJ2-1; TRBD2 agrees at 9 bases. The clonotype originates from a woman aged 50 to 60 with acute or convalescent COVID-19. Sequenced input: peripheral blood. This CDR3 reads CASSIWGLADNEQFF. As DNA, the CDR3 is TGTGCCAGTAGTATATGGGGACTAGCTGACAATGAGCAGTTCTTC.